These T cell receptor beta chains were read from a single sample in a study of T cells in Graves' hyperthyroidism and ophthalmopathy. MiXCR, applied by TCRdb to the multiplex PCR reads, yields one record per CDR3 protein. This table holds about 380,000 distinct CDR3 sequences, about 18% found once. Material for sequencing was blood. Receptors were obtained from a man between 18 and 29 years old with Graves' ophthalmopathy. Each CDR3 is given with its conserved first and last residue. D genes are given only for firm matches. Not every row has a clone size; where given, it reads once, few, many or a size class.

j_call d_call clone_size v_call cdr3_aa cdr3_nt
TRBJ1-2 - many TRBV12-3/TRBV12-4 CASSTQGRGHYGYTF TGTGCCAGCAGTACGCAGGGGAGGGGCCACTATGGCTACACCTTC
TRBJ1-1 TRBD1 many TRBV12-3/TRBV12-4 CASRTPGQGAEAFF TGTGCCAGCAGGACGCCAGGACAGGGCGCTGAAGCTTTCTTT
TRBJ2-3 - - TRBV19 CASSRGVDGTDTQYF TGTGCCAGTAGTAGGGGGGTCGACGGCACAGATACGCAGTATTTT
TRBJ2-7 - many TRBV28 CASNIQRKEQYF TGTGCCAGCAACATTCAGAGGAAAGAGCAATACTTC
TRBJ2-2 - - TRBV4-1 CASSARDLDTGELFF TGCGCCAGCAGCGCCCGGGACCTAGACACCGGGGAGCTGTTTTTT
TRBJ2-2 TRBD1 - TRBV7-3 CASSSEGQGNTGELFF TGTGCCAGCAGCTCCGAGGGACAGGGGAACACCGGGGAGCTGTTTTTT
TRBJ1-5 - - TRBV9 CASSVETGGGPQHF TGTGCCAGCAGCGTAGAAACGGGCGGGGGGCCCCAGCATTTT
TRBJ2-3 - many TRBV12-3/TRBV12-4 CASSTYYGGDTQYF TGTGCCAGCAGTACTTATTACGGGGGAGATACGCAGTATTTT
TRBJ1-1 - few TRBV14 CASSQLLEDTEAFF TGTGCCAGCAGCCAGCTACTTGAGGACACTGAAGCTTTCTTT
TRBJ1-1 - few TRBV18 CASSPPSFSQNTEAFF TGTGCCAGCTCACCACCGAGTTTCTCCCAGAACACTGAAGCTTTCTTT
TRBJ1-6 TRBD1 - TRBV7-2 CASSRLGQTSPLHF TGTGCCAGCAGCCGATTGGGACAGACTTCACCCCTCCACTTT
TRBJ2-3 - many TRBV2 CASSEVGGSTDTQYF TGTGCCAGCAGTGAAGTCGGGGGAAGCACAGATACGCAGTATTTT
TRBJ2-5 TRBD1 - TRBV2 CASSAHRDSQETQYF TGTGCCAGCAGCGCCCACCGGGACAGCCAAGAGACCCAGTACTTC
TRBJ2-1 - - TRBV20-1 CSARVMGQETQFF TGCAGTGCTAGAGTAATGGGGCAAGAGACCCAGTTCTTC
TRBJ1-2 - many TRBV5-1 CASSSDWFYGYTF TGCGCCAGCAGCTCTGACTGGTTCTATGGCTACACCTTC
TRBJ1-4 - - TRBV28 CASNEAHKEKLFF TGTGCCAGCAACGAGGCTCACAAAGAAAAACTGTTTTTT
TRBJ1-6 - few TRBV20-1 CSAPGPYNSPLHF TGCAGTGCTCCCGGACCTTATAATTCACCCCTCCACTTT
TRBJ2-7 - - TRBV5-6 CASSSTTRMAYEQYF TGTGCCAGCAGCTCTACGACAAGGATGGCCTACGAGCAGTACTTC
TRBJ2-1 TRBD2 many TRBV27 CASSIHVQRGNEQFF TGTGCCAGCAGTATCCACGTCCAGCGGGGGAATGAGCAGTTCTTC
TRBJ2-7 - few TRBV5-1 CASQSGTGTYEQYF TGCGCCAGCCAATCCGGGACGGGGACCTACGAGCAGTACTTC
TRBJ2-3 TRBD2 - TRBV20-1 CSARLAGGPTDTQYF TGCAGTGCTCGACTAGCGGGGGGACCCACAGATACGCAGTATTTT
TRBJ1-5 - - TRBV6-1 CASKGGEGRGNQPQHF TGTGCCAGCAAGGGGGGGGAGGGACGAGGAAATCAGCCCCAGCATTTT
TRBJ1-2 - many TRBV20-1 CSARELGVQDGYTF TGCAGTGCCAGGGAACTAGGGGTGCAGGATGGCTACACCTTC
TRBJ1-6 TRBD1 few TRBV5-5 CASSLPGQGGSPLHF TGTGCCAGCAGCTTGCCGGGACAGGGAGGATCACCCCTCCACTTT
TRBJ2-2 - few TRBV19 CASSIDYGELFF TGTGCCAGTAGTATAGACTACGGGGAGCTGTTTTTT
TRBJ2-1 - - TRBV5-6 CASSLGGPTYNEQFF TGTGCCAGCAGCCTGGGGGGCCCGACCTACAATGAGCAGTTCTTC
TRBJ2-5 - few TRBV7-9 CALLVEETQYF TGTGCCCTGCTAGTGGAAGAGACCCAGTACTTC
TRBJ1-1 - - TRBV28 CASTSGTLNTEAFF TGTGCCAGCACCTCCGGGACGTTGAACACTGAAGCTTTCTTT
TRBJ1-3 - few TRBV9 CASSVGPLGNTIYF TGTGCCAGCAGCGTGGGACCGCTTGGAAACACCATATATTTT
TRBJ1-6 - many TRBV7-9 CASSLDRVASPLHF TGTGCCAGCAGCTTAGACAGGGTTGCGTCACCCCTCCACTTT
TRBJ2-5 TRBD1 many TRBV2 CASSERQGVSETQYF TGTGCCAGCAGTGAACGGCAGGGGGTCTCGGAGACCCAGTACTTC
TRBJ2-7 - many TRBV5-6 CASSLVSSYEQYF TGTGCCAGCAGCTTGGTCAGCTCCTACGAGCAGTACTTC
TRBJ2-2 TRBD2 many TRBV7-3 CASSPTSSGGNTGELFF TGTGCCAGCAGCCCCACTTCTAGCGGGGGGAACACCGGGGAGCTGTTTTTT
TRBJ1-1 - few TRBV12-3/TRBV12-4 CASSFLKMNTEAFF TGTGCCAGCAGTTTTCTTAAAATGAACACTGAAGCTTTCTTT
TRBJ2-2 TRBD1 - TRBV5-6 CASSYQLMTGANTGELFF TGTGCCAGCAGCTACCAGCTCATGACAGGGGCGAACACCGGGGAGCTGTTTTTT
TRBJ2-2 - few TRBV9 CASSVAGMELFF TGTGCCAGCAGCGTAGCTGGGATGGAGCTGTTTTTT
TRBJ2-1 TRBD1 once TRBV5-6 CASSLVRGPHNEQFF TGTGCCAGCAGCTTGGTCAGGGGGCCCCACAATGAGCAGTTCTTC
TRBJ2-3 - few TRBV20-1 CSATRWDRVAELRSTDTQYF TGCAGTGCTACTAGGTGGGACCGGGTAGCGGAACTACGAAGCACAGATACGCAGTATTTT
TRBJ1-2 - - TRBV7-3 CASSSSTRGGGYTF TGTGCCAGCAGCTCATCTACCAGGGGAGGCGGCTACACCTTC
TRBJ2-1 TRBD2 many TRBV11-2 CASHSGGYNEQFF TGTGCCAGCCATAGCGGGGGTTACAATGAGCAGTTCTTC
TRBJ1-2 - few TRBV10-2 CASSDSLMYGYTF TGCGCCAGCAGTGACAGTCTGATGTATGGCTACACCTTC
TRBJ2-2 TRBD2 - TRBV5-6 CASSLAGVATGELFF TGTGCCAGCAGCTTAGCGGGGGTTGCTACCGGGGAGCTGTTTTTT
TRBJ1-5 TRBD1 many TRBV3-1 CASSQDGPGGVQPQHF TGTGCCAGCAGCCAAGATGGGCCAGGGGGGGTACAGCCCCAGCATTTT
TRBJ2-5 - many TRBV20-1 CSAREGLGVQETQYF TGCAGTGCTAGAGAGGGGTTGGGGGTTCAAGAGACCCAGTACTTC
TRBJ2-7 - many TRBV7-9 CASSFESGYEQYF TGTGCCAGCAGCTTCGAGTCGGGCTACGAGCAGTACTTC
TRBJ2-3 TRBD2 many TRBV7-2 CASSPTLLAVSDTQYF TGTGCCAGCTCCCCCACCCTACTAGCGGTATCAGATACGCAGTATTTT
TRBJ2-7 - - TRBV4-1 CASSQQQGYYEQYF TGCGCCAGCAGCCAACAACAGGGATACTACGAGCAGTACTTC
TRBJ2-5 - - TRBV4-1 CASSPPLGAGYRETQYF TGCGCCAGCAGCCCACCGCTGGGGGCAGGGTACAGGGAGACCCAGTACTTC
TRBJ1-1 - many TRBV9 CASSVNRGTEAFF TGTGCCAGCAGCGTGAACCGGGGAACTGAAGCTTTCTTT
TRBJ2-3 TRBD2 many TRBV28 CASSLGGGVSTDTQYF TGTGCCAGCAGTTTAGGTGGGGGGGTGAGCACAGATACGCAGTATTTT
TRBJ1-4 - few TRBV29-1 CSAKTGSNEKLFF TGCAGCGCTAAGACAGGATCGAATGAAAAACTGTTTTTT
TRBJ1-6 - many TRBV11-2 CAWAESYNSPLHF TGTGCCTGGGCAGAGTCCTATAATTCACCCCTCCACTTT
TRBJ1-2 TRBD1 many TRBV2 CASRGTGNYGYTF TGTGCCAGCAGAGGGACAGGGAACTATGGCTACACCTTC
TRBJ2-3 TRBD1 many TRBV7-3 CASSSSTRTGGADTQYF TGTGCCAGCAGTTCATCTACGAGGACAGGGGGCGCAGATACGCAGTATTTT